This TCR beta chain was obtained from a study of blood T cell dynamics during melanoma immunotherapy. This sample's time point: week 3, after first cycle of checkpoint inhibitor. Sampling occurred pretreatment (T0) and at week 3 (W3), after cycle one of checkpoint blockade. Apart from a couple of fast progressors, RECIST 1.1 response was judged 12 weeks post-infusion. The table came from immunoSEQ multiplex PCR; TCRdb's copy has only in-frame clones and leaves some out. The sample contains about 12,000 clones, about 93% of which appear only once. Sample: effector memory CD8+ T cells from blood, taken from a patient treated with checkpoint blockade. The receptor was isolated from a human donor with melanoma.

DNA for the CDR3: TGCGCCAGCAGTGAGTCGAATACGGGGGGCATGGAGACCCAGTACTTC. This codes for CASSESNTGGMETQYF. This chain uses TRBV10-1 with TRBJ2-5; a possible D gene is TRBD2 (7 bases). V was shortened by 0 bases and J by 5 bases, with 16 bases between the two germline ends. This CDR3 is built from 16 residues. In germline, CDR1 is WNHNN, CDR2 SYGVQD (reference sequence).